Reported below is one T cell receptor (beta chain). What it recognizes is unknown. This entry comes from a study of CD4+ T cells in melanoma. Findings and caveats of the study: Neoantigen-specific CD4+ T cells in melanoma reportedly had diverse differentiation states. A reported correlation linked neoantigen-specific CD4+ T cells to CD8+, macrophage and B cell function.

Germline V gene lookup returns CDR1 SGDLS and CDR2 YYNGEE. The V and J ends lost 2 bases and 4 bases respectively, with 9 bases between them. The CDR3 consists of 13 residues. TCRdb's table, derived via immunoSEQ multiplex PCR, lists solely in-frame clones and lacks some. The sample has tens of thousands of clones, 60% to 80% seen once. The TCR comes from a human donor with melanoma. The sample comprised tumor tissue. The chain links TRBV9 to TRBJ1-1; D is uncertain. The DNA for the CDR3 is TGTGCCAGCAGCGTCGTAGAAGCCACTGAAGCTTTCTTT. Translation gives CASSVVEATEAFF.